A single sample gave rise to the 4 T cell receptor beta chains below, sequenced in a study of blood T cell repertoires in COVID-19. The data were produced by immunoSEQ multiplex PCR, yet TCRdb's version contains in-frame clones alone and is incomplete. The sample contains roughly 240,000 clones, approximately 85% of which appear only once. Sequences were obtained from peripheral blood. The origin of the receptors is a man between 50 and 59 years old with COVID-19, enrolled during active disease.

Only one count was recorded for this clone. The J gene is TRBJ2-4, the V gene TRBV6-5, with TRBD2 as a possible D gene (6 bases). Trimming shortened V by 6 bases and J by 3 bases, and 12 bases separated the two germline ends. CDR1 and CDR2 from the germline V gene are MNHEY and SVGAGI. This CDR3 region has 14 residues. Written as DNA, the CDR3 is TGTGCCAGCAGCCGCGGGGCCCGCAAAAACATTCAGTACTTC. Its protein product is CASSRGARKNIQYF.

CDR3 coding DNA: TGTGCCAGCAGTCTCGACAGGGTGGTCGGGGAGCTGTTTTTT. Its protein is CASSLDRVVGELFF. V gene TRBV2 combines with J gene TRBJ2-2; 7 bases match TRBD1. Trimming cost V 5 bases and J 7 bases; bases outside gene matches: 7. The length of the CDR3 is 14 residues. CDR1 and CDR2 (germline): SNHLY, FYNNEI.

The chain joins TRBV9 to TRBJ1-1; D call uncertain. Germline loops: CDR1 SGDLS, CDR2 YYNGEE. The CDR3 extends over 13 amino acids. V gave up 1 base and J gave up 5 bases, with 9 bases separating them. The CDR3 sequence: CASSVSQDTEAFF. CDR3 bases: TGTGCCAGCAGCGTATCGCAGGATACTGAAGCTTTCTTT.

The V gene is TRBV7-2, the J gene TRBJ1-6; TRBD1 agrees at 9 bases. The trim removed 6 bases at V and 9 bases at J, leaving 6 bases unmatched. The CDR3 runs 14 residues. Germline V gene sequence: CDR1 SGHTA, CDR2 FQGNSA. For the CDR3, the DNA is TGTGCCAGCAGACCCGGGACAGGGTTTTCACCCCTCCACTTT. This encodes CASRPGTGFSPLHF.